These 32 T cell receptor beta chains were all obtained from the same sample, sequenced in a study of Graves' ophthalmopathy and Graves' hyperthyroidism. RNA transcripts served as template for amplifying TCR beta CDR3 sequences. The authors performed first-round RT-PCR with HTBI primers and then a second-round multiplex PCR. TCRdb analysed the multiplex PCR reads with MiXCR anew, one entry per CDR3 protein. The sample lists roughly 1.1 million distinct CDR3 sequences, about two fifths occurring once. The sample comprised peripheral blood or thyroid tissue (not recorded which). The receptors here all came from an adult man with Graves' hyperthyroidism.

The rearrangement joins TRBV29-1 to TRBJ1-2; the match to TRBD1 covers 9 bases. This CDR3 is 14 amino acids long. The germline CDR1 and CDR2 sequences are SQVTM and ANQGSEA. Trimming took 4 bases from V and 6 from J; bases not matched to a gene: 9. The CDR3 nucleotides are TGCAGCGTTGTTGCCCTGACAGGGGGAAATGGCTACACCTTC. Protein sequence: CSVVALTGGNGYTF.

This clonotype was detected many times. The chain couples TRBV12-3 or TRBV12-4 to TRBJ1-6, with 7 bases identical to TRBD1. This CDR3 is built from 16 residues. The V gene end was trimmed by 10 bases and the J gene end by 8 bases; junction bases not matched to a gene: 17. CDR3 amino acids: CANRDSGQAAHSPLHF. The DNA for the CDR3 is TGTGCCAACAGGGACAGCGGCCAAGCGGCACATTCACCCCTCCACTTT.

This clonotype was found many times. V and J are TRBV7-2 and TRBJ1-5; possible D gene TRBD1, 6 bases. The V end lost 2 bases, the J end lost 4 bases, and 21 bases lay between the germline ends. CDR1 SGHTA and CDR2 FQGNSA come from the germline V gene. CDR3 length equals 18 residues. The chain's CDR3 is CASSLRGRGETLNQPQHF. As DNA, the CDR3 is TGTGCCAGCAGCTTACGGGGGCGCGGGGAGACCCTAAATCAGCCCCAGCATTTT.

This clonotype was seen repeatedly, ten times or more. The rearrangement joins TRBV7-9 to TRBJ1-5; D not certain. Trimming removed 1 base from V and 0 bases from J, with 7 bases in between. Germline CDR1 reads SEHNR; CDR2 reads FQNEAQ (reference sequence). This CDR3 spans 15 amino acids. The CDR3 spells CASSLDPSSNQPQHF. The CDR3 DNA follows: TGTGCCAGCAGCTTAGACCCAAGTAGCAATCAGCCCCAGCATTTT.

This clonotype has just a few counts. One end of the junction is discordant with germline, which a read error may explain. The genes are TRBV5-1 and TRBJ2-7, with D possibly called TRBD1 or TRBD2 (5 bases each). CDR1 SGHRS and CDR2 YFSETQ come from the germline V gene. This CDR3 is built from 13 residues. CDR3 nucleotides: TGTGCCAGCGCAGGGACGATCTCCTACGAGCAGTACTTC. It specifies CASAGTISYEQYF.

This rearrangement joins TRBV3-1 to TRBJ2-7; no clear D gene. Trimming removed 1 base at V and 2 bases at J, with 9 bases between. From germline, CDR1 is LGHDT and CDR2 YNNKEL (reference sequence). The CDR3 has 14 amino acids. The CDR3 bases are TGTGCCAGCAGCCAAGTACCAGATACCTACGAGCAGTACTTC. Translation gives CASSQVPDTYEQYF.

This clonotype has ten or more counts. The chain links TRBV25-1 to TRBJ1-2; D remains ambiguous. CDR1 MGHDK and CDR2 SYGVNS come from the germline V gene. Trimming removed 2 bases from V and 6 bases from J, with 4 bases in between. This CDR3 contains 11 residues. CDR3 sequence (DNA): TGTGCCAGCAGTGAAGTGAATGGCTACACCTTC. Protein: CASSEVNGYTF.

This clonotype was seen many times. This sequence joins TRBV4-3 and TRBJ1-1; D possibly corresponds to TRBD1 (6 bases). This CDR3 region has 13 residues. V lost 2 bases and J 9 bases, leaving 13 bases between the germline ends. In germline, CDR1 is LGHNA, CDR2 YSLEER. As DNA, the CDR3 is TGCGCCAGCAGCCAAAATCAGGGGTCTCAAGCTTTCTTT. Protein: CASSQNQGSQAFF.

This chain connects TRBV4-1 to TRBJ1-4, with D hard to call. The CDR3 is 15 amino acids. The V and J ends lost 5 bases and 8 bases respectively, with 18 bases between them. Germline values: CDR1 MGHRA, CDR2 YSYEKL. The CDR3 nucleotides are TGCGCCAGCAGCGAGGATCGGAACACCGGGGAAAAACTGTTTTTT. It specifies CASSEDRNTGEKLFF.

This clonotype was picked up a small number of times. CDR3 nucleotide sequence: TGTGCCAGCAGCCCCTCCGGGATCTATGGCTACACCTTC. Protein product: CASSPSGIYGYTF. V and J are TRBV27 and TRBJ1-2; D uncertain. CDR3 length equals 13 residues. V lost 6 bases, J lost 4 bases, and 12 bases lay in between. From germline, CDR1 is MNHEY and CDR2 SMNVEV (reference sequence).

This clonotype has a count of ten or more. CDR3 nucleotides: TGCAGAATCGGACAGGGGAGCTACGAGCAGTACTTC. Its translation is CRIGQGSYEQYF. This rearrangement joins TRBV20-1 to TRBJ2-7, with 9 bases lining up with TRBD1. Germline V gene sequence: CDR1 DFQATT, CDR2 SNEGSKA (reference sequence). CDR3 length equals 12 residues.

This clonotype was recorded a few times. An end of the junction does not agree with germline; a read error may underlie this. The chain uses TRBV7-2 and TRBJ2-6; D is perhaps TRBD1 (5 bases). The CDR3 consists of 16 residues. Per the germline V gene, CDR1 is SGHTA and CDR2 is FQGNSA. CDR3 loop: CASSLGRVSGDNVLTF. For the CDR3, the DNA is TGTGCCAGCAGCCTAGGCAGGGTATCTGGGGACAACGTCCTGACTTTC.

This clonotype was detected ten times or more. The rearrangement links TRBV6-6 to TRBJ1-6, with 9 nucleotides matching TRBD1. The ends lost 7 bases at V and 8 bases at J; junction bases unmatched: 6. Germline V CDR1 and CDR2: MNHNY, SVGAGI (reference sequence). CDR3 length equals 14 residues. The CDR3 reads CASTSGQGDSPLHF. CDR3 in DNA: TGTGCCAGCACCTCGGGACAGGGAGATTCACCCCTCCACTTT.

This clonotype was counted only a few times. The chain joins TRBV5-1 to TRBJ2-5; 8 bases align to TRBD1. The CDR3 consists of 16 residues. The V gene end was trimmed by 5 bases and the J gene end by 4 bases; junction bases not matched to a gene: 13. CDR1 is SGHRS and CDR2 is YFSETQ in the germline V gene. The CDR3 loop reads CASSTNTGQGGETQYF. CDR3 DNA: TGCGCCAGCAGTACAAATACAGGACAGGGCGGAGAGACCCAGTACTTC.

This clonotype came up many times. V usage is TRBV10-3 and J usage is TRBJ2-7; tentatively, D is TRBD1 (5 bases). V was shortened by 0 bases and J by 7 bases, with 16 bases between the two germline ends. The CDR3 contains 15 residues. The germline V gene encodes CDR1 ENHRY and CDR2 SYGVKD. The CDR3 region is CAISESGHRTLEQYF. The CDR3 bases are TGTGCCATCAGTGAGTCGGGGCACAGGACCTTGGAGCAGTACTTC.

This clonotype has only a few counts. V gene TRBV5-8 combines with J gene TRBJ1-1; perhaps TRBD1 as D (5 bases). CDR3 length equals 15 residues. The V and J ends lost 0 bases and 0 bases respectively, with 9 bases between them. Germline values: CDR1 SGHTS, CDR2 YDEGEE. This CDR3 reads CASSLDRFMNTEAFF. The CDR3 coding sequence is TGTGCCAGCAGCTTGGACAGGTTCATGAACACTGAAGCTTTCTTT.

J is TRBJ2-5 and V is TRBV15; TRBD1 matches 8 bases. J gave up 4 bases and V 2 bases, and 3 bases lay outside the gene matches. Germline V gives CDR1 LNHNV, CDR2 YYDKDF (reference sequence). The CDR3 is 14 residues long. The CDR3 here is CATSRQGAGETQYF. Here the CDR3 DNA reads TGTGCCACCAGCAGACAGGGGGCTGGAGAGACCCAGTACTTC.

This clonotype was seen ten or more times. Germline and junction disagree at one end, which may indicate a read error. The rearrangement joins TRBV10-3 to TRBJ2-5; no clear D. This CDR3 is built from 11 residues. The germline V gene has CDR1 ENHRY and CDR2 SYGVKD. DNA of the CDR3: TGTGCCAGCAGTGATACCGAGACCCAGTACTTC. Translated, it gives CASSDTETQYF.

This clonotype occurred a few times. CDR3 DNA sequence: TGTGCCAGCAGATACAGGACCGGGTTTGGCAGCAATCAGCCCCAGCATTTT. It encodes CASRYRTGFGSNQPQHF. V usage is TRBV28 and J usage is TRBJ1-5; a weak D match, TRBD1 (5 bases). The CDR3 covers 17 residues. The germline V and J ends were trimmed by 6 bases and 1 base, with 19 bases remaining between them. Germline CDR1 MDHEN, CDR2 SYDVKM.

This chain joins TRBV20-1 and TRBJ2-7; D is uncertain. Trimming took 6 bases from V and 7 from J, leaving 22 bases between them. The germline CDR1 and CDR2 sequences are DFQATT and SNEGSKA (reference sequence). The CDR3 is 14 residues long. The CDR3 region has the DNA TGCAGTGCAAAACGACCCGGGTCATTGAAGGAGCAGTACTTC. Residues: CSAKRPGSLKEQYF.

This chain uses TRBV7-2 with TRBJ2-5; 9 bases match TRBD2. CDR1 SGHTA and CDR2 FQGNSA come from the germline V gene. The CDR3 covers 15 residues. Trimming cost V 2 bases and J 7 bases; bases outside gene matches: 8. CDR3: CASSLSSRGGATQYF. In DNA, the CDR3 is TGTGCCAGCAGCTTAAGCTCGCGGGGGGGGGCGACCCAGTACTTC.

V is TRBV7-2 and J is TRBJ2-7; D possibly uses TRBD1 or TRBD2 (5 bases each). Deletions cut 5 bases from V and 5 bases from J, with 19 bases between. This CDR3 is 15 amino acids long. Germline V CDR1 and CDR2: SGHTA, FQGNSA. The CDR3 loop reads CASSPAGTPPNEQYF. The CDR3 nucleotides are TGTGCCAGCAGCCCCGCCGGGACGCCCCCCAACGAGCAGTACTTC.

In DNA form, the CDR3 reads TGTGCCAGTAGGCAAGACTGGAATCAGCCCCAGCATTTT. It codes for CASRQDWNQPQHF. The chain combines TRBV6-5 with TRBJ1-5; no clear D gene. CDR1 and CDR2 from the germline V gene are MNHEY and SVGAGI. The CDR3 spans 13 residues. V was clipped by 9 bases and J by 4 bases, with 13 bases between them.

The CDR3 sequence is CASSLVGSMSTEAFF. CDR3 DNA sequence: TGCGCCAGCAGCTTGGTGGGCAGTATGAGCACTGAAGCTTTCTTT. The chain joins TRBV5-1 to TRBJ1-1, with D hard to call. Germline CDR1 reads SGHRS; CDR2 reads YFSETQ. The V end lost 0 bases, the J end lost 4 bases, and 13 bases lay between the germline ends. This CDR3 has 15 amino acids.

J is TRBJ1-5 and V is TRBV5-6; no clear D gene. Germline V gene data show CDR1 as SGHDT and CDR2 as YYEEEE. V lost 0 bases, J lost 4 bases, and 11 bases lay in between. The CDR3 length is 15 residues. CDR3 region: CASSLAGRWNQPQHF. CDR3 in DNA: TGTGCCAGCAGCTTGGCTGGCAGGTGGAATCAGCCCCAGCATTTT. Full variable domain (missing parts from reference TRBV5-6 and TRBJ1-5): DAGVTQSPTHLIKTRGQQVTLRCSPKSGHDTVSWYQQALGQGPQFIFQYYEEEERQRGNFPDRFSGHQFPNYSSELNVNALLLGDSALYLCASSLAGRWNQPQHFGDGTRLSIL.

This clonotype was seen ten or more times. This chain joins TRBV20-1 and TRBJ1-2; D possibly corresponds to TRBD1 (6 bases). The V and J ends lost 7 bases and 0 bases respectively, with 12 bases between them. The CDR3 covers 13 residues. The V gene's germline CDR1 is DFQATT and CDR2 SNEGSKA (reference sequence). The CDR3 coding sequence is TGCAGTGTAGGACAGTTAGCTAACTATGGCTACACCTTC. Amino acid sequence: CSVGQLANYGYTF.

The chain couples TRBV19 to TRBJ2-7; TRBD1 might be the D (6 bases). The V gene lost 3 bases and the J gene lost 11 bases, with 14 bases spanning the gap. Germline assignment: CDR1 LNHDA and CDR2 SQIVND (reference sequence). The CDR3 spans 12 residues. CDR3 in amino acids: CASSIGTQGKYF. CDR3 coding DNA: TGTGCCAGTAGTATCGGGACGCAGGGGAAGTACTTC.

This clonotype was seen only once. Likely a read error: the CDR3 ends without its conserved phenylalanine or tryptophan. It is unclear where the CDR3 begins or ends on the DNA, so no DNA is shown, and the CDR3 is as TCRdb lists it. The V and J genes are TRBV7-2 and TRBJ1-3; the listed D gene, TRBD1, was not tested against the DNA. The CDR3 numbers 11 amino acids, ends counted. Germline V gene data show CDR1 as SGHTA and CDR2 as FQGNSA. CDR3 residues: CASSSPGKPVL.

The DNA of the CDR3 is TGTGCCAGCAGTTCGACTAGCCAACCGAGGGCCTACGAGCAGTACTTC. Amino acid sequence: CASSSTSQPRAYEQYF. The V call is TRBV6-5, the J call TRBJ2-7; TRBD2 agrees at 7 bases. The ends lost 4 bases at V and 2 bases at J; junction bases unmatched: 11. CDR3 length: 16 residues. Germline values: CDR1 MNHEY, CDR2 SVGAGI.

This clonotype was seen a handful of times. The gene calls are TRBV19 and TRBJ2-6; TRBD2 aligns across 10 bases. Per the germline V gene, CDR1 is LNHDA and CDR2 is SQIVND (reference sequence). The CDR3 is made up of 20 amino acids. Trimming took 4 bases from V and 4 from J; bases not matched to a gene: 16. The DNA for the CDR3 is TGTGCCAGTAGTAATTTTGGGCTAGCGGGGGCCGGTGGGGGGGCCAACGTCCTGACTTTC. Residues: CASSNFGLAGAGGGANVLTF.

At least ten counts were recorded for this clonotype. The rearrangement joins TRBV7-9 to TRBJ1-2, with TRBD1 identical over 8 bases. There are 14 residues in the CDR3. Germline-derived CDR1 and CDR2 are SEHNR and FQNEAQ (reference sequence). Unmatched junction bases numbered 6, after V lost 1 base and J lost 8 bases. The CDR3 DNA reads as TGTGCCAGCAGCTTAGGGACAGGGCTTGGCGGCTACACCTTC. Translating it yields CASSLGTGLGGYTF. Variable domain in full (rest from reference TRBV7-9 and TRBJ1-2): DTGVSQNPRHKITKRGQNVTFRCDPISEHNRLYWYRQTLGQGPEFLTYFQNEAQLEKSRLLSDRFSAERPKGSFSTLEIQRTEQGDSAMYLCASSLGTGLGGYTFGSGTRLTVV.

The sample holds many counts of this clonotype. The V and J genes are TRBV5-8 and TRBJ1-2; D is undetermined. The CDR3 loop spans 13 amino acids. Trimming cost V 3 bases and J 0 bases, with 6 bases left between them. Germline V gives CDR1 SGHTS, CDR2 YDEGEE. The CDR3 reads CASSYRSNYGYTF. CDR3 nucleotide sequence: TGTGCCAGCAGCTACAGATCTAACTATGGCTACACCTTC.